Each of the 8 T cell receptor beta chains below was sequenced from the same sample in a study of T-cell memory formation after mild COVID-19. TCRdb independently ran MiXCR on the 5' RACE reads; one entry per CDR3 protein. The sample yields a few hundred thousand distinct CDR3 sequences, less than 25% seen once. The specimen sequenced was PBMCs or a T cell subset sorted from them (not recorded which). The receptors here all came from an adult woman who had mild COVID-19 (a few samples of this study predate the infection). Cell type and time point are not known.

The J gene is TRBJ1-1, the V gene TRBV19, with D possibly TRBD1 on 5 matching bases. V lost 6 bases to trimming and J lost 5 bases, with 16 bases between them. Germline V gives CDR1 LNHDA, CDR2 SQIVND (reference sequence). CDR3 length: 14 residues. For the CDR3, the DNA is TGTGCCAGTAGAGCCGACAGCACCTTTACTGAAGCTTTCTTT. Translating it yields CASRADSTFTEAFF.

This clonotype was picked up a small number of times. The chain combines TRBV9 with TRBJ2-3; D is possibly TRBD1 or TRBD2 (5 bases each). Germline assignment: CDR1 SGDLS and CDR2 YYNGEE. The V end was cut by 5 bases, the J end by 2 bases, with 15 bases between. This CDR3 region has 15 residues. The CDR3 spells CASRGPRDLTDTQYF. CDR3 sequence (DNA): TGTGCCAGCAGGGGACCCCGGGACCTCACAGATACGCAGTATTTT. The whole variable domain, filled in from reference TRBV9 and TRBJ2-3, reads DSGVTQTPKHLITATGQRVTLRCSPRSGDLSVYWYQQSLDQGLQFLIQYYNGEERAKGNILERFSAQQFPDLHSELNLSSLELGDSALYFCASRGPRDLTDTQYFGPGTRLTVL.

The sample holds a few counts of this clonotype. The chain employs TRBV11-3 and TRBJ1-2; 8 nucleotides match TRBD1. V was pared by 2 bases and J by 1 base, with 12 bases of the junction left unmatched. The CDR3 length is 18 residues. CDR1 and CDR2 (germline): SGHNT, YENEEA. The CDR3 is CASSLPRVQGASNYGYTF. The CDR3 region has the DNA TGTGCCAGCAGCTTACCGAGGGTGCAGGGGGCGAGTAACTATGGCTACACCTTC.

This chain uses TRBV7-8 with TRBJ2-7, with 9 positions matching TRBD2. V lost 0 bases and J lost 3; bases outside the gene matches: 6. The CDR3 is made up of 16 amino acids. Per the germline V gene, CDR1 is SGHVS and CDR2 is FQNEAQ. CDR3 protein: CASSLAYPSGVYEQYF. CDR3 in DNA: TGTGCCAGCAGCTTAGCTTATCCTAGCGGGGTCTACGAGCAGTACTTC.

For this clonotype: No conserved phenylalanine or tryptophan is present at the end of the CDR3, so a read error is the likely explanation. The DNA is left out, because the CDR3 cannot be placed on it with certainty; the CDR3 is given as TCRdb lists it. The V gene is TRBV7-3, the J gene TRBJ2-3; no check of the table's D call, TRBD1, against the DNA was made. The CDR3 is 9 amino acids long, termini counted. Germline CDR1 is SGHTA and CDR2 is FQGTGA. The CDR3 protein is CASSLTRRG.

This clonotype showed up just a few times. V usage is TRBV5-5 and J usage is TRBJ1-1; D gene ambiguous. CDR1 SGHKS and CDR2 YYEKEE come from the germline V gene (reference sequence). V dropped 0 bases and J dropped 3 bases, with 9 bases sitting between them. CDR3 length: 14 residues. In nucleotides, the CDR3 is TGTGCCAGCAGCTTGGGGACGGACTACACTGAAGCTTTCTTT. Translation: CASSLGTDYTEAFF.

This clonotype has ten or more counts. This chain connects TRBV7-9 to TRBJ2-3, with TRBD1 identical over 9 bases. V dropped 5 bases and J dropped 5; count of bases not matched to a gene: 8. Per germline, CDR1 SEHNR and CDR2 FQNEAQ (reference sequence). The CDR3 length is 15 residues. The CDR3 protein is CASSKRRTGEDTQYF. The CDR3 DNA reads TGTGCCAGCAGCAAAAGGAGGACAGGGGAAGATACGCAGTATTTT.

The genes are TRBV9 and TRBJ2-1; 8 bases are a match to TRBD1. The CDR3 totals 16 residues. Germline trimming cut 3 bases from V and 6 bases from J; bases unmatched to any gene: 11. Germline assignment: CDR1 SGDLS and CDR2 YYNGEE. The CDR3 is CASSGQTGGDFNEQFF. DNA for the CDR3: TGTGCCAGCAGCGGGCAAACAGGGGGTGATTTCAATGAGCAGTTCTTC.